Sequencing of this TCR beta chain was carried out in a study of CD8 T cells in Susac syndrome. Random hexamers were used to reverse transcribe an amount of roughly 0.5 to 1 ug RNA. The amplification used immunoSEQ multiplex PCR on TCR beta CDR3; it spanned 54 Vbeta and 13 Jbeta. Each CDR3 protein is one row after TCRdb ran MiXCR on the immunoSEQ multiplex PCR reads. The table records around 200,000 distinct CDR3 sequences, 95% of them present only once. In germline, CDR1 is SQVTM, CDR2 ANQGSEA. The CDR3 runs to 14 residues. Trimming shortened V by 7 bases and J by 5 bases, and 17 bases separated the two germline ends.

This clonotype originated in a human donor in good health. The sample comprised CD4+ T cells from PBMCs. This chain connects TRBV29-1 to TRBJ2-2, with D perhaps matching TRBD1 (6 bases). The CDR3 DNA sequence: TGCAGCGGACAAAGGGGGTCCGTGACCGGGGAGCTGTTTTTT. Translating gives CSGQRGSVTGELFF.